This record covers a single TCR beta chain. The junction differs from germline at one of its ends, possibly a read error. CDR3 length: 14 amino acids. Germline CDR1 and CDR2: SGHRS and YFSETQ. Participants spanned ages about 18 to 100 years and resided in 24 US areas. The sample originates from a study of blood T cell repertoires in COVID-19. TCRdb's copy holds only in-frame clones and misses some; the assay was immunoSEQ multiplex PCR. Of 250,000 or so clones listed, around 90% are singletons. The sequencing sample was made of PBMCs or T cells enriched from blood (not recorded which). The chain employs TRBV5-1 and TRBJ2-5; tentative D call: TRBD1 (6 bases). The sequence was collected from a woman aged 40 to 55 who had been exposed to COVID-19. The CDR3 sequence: CASSLTTGQETQYF. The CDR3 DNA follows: TGTGCCAGCAGCCTGACTACAGGGCAAGAGACCCAGTACTTC.